One sample yielded the 4 T cell receptor beta chains listed below, sequenced in a study of blood T cell repertoires in COVID-19 (dated by TCRdb to 2018 to 2020). Receptor libraries were prepared by the immunoSEQ multiplex PCR assay. TCRdb holds this immuneACCESS table with in-frame rearrangements only. Some clones are missing; in checked studies, unresolved V genes explain under half, and the rest has no known cause. The sample contains some 180,000 clones, roughly 88% of them found a single time. 6.5% to 9% of the sample belongs to the ten largest clones. The source material was peripheral blood. These receptors originate from a woman in her forties with COVID-19, enrolled during active disease.

This clone was seen a single time. The genes are TRBV14 and TRBJ1-4; tentative D call: TRBD1 (6 bases). Germline V gene lookup returns CDR1 SGHDN and CDR2 FVKESK. V dropped 0 bases and J dropped 8 bases, with 19 bases sitting between them. This CDR3 has 17 residues. Written as DNA, the CDR3 is TGTGCCAGCAGCCAAGAATTTTTACAGGGCGGGGGCGAAAAACTGTTTTTT. Amino acid sequence: CASSQEFLQGGGEKLFF.

This chain links TRBV5-1 with TRBJ2-3; tentative D call: TRBD1 (6 bases). The ends were cut back, 1 base at V and 3 bases at J, with 12 bases in the middle. The germline CDR1 and CDR2 sequences are SGHRS and YFSETQ. CDR3 length equals 15 residues. In nucleotides, the CDR3 is TGCGCCAGCAGCTTGAAACAGGGCGGGACAGATACGCAGTATTTT. Amino acids: CASSLKQGGTDTQYF.

V usage is TRBV3-1 (or the pseudogene TRBV3-2) and J usage is TRBJ2-7; D remains unclear. The germline V gene has CDR1 LGHDT and CDR2 YNNKEL (reference sequence). The CDR3 loop spans 11 amino acids. Trimming took 8 bases from V and 3 from J, leaving 8 bases between them. CDR3 residues: CASGSVYEQYF. In DNA form, the CDR3 reads TGTGCCAGCGGCTCAGTCTACGAGCAGTACTTC.

V gene TRBV18 combines with J gene TRBJ2-7, with 9 bases identical to TRBD2. Germline CDR1 reads KGHSH; CDR2 reads LQKENI. CDR3 length: 14 amino acids. After removal of 8 bases from V and 4 bases from J, the junction contained 9 bases not matched to a gene. Here the CDR3 reads CASVAGSGGYEQYF. In DNA, the CDR3 is TGTGCCAGCGTGGCAGGTAGCGGGGGATACGAGCAGTACTTC.